These 12 T cell receptor beta chains came from one sample sequenced in a study of CD8 T cells in ankylosing spondylitis. Study-wide points: Characteristic, it appeared, of ankylosing spondylitis blood was a TCR beta motif of several highly homologous variants.

TCRdb fed the 5' RACE reads into MiXCR, producing one record per CDR3 protein. The sample contains around 450,000 distinct CDR3 sequences, about 24% of which appear only once. No antigen is known for these receptors. Sequenced material: blood, either unsorted or a sorted T cell fraction (not recorded which). The receptor source for this set is a male donor with ankylosing spondylitis.

This clonotype was found many times. This chain uses TRBV3-1 with TRBJ1-4; D may be TRBD1 (5 bases). CDR1 and CDR2 from the germline V gene are LGHDT and YNNKEL (reference sequence). The CDR3 sequence is 16 residues long. V was trimmed by 0 bases and J by 5 bases, leaving 13 bases between them. The CDR3 loop reads CASSQDLVGGNEKLFF. For the CDR3, the DNA is TGTGCCAGCAGCCAAGATCTGGTGGGGGGAAATGAAAAACTGTTTTTT.

The chain is built from TRBV24-1 and TRBJ1-5; D ambiguous. The length of the CDR3 is 14 residues. CDR1 is KGHDR, CDR2 SFDVKD, per germline. V dropped 6 bases and J dropped 0 bases, with 8 bases sitting between them. The CDR3 region has the DNA TGTGCCACCAGTATCAGGTATAGCAATCAGCCCCAGCATTTT. Translated, it gives CATSIRYSNQPQHF.

This clonotype was seen a few times. The chain carries TRBV10-2 and TRBJ1-2; D gene ambiguous. V gave up 0 bases and J gave up 4 bases, with 3 bases separating them. The CDR3 spans 12 residues. CDR1 is WSHSY and CDR2 is SAAADI in the germline V gene. CDR3 sequence: CASSESVYGYTF. The CDR3, as DNA: TGCGCCAGCAGTGAGTCAGTCTATGGCTACACCTTC.

This clonotype was seen just once. The gene calls are TRBV5-1 and TRBJ1-5, with 7 bases lining up with TRBD1. This CDR3 has 14 amino acids. CDR1 and CDR2 from the germline V gene are SGHRS and YFSETQ. The V segment lost 3 bases and the J segment 3 bases; nucleotides outside the gene matches: 3. The CDR3 reads CASSYDRDNQPQHF. DNA of the CDR3: TGCGCCAGCAGCTATGACAGGGACAATCAGCCCCAGCATTTT.

The J gene is TRBJ2-2, the V gene TRBV7-9, with TRBD2 matching 13 bases. In germline, CDR1 is SEHNR, CDR2 FQNEAQ (reference sequence). There are 17 residues in the CDR3. Losses at the gene ends were 5 bases for V and 4 bases for J; bases not matched to a gene: 7. In DNA, the CDR3 is TGTGCCAGCAGCCCCGGACTAGCGGGAGTTTCCACCGGGGAGCTGTTTTTT. It yields the protein CASSPGLAGVSTGELFF. Drawing the rest from reference TRBV7-9 and TRBJ2-2, the complete variable domain is DTGVSQNPRHKITKRGQNVTFRCDPISEHNRLYWYRQTLGQGPEFLTYFQNEAQLEKSRLLSDRFSAERPKGSFSTLEIQRTEQGDSAMYLCASSPGLAGVSTGELFFGEGSRLTVL.

This rearrangement joins TRBV18 to TRBJ1-5, with D unclear. The CDR3 runs 14 residues. CDR1 KGHSH and CDR2 LQKENI come from the germline V gene. The ends were cut back, 3 bases at V and 2 bases at J, with 8 bases in the middle. The CDR3, as DNA: TGTGCCAGCTCACCTATGAGGGGCAATCAGCCCCAGCATTTT. It translates to CASSPMRGNQPQHF.

This clonotype was recorded many times. This rearrangement joins TRBV20-1 to TRBJ2-1; 10 bases are shared with TRBD1. CDR1 and CDR2 (germline): DFQATT, SNEGSKA (reference sequence). CDR3 length: 16 amino acids. J gave up 2 bases and V 0 bases, and 4 bases lay outside the gene matches. CDR3 nucleotides: TGCAGTGCTAGAGATTTTGGACAGGGGGCCTACAATGAGCAGTTCTTC. Its protein product is CSARDFGQGAYNEQFF.

The CDR3 loop is CASSQDNKRDREGDTQYF. The DNA of the CDR3 is TGTGCCAGCAGCCAAGATAATAAACGGGACAGGGAGGGAGATACGCAGTATTTT. The rearrangement uses TRBV4-2 and TRBJ2-3; the match to TRBD1 covers 9 bases. The CDR3 covers 18 residues. V lost 0 bases to trimming and J lost 5 bases; unmatched junction nucleotides: 12. Germline V gives CDR1 LGHNA, CDR2 YNFKEQ.

The chain recombines TRBV5-1 with TRBJ2-1; TRBD2 matches 8 bases. J lost 7 bases, V lost 1 base, and 7 bases had no gene match. This CDR3 comprises 15 residues. The germline CDR1 and CDR2 sequences are SGHRS and YFSETQ. Here the CDR3 reads CASSLYQGLVNEQFF. For the CDR3, the DNA is TGCGCCAGCAGCTTGTACCAGGGACTAGTAAATGAGCAGTTCTTC.

This chain uses TRBV9 with TRBJ2-3; no clear D gene. This CDR3 has 14 residues. Germline values: CDR1 SGDLS, CDR2 YYNGEE. V was pared by 1 base and J by 4 bases, with 10 bases between. CDR3 sequence (DNA): TGTGCCAGCAGCGTACTGTTTGATTCAGATACGCAGTATTTT. Amino acids: CASSVLFDSDTQYF.

This clonotype was seen only a few times. The DNA for the CDR3 is TGTGCCATCAGCACAGGGGTTAGGAGCGGGGAGCTGTTTTTT. This gives the protein CAISTGVRSGELFF. The V and J genes are TRBV10-3 and TRBJ2-2, with TRBD1 matching 7 bases. The CDR3 is made up of 14 amino acids. The germline V gene encodes CDR1 ENHRY and CDR2 SYGVKD. The V segment lost 6 bases and the J segment 7 bases; nucleotides outside the gene matches: 8.

This chain joins TRBV15 and TRBJ2-4; D uncertain. The CDR3 covers 12 residues. CDR1 is LNHNV, CDR2 YYDKDF, per germline (reference sequence). V lost 3 bases and J lost 9, with 9 bases in between. The CDR3: CATSRDQGIQYF. Here the CDR3 DNA reads TGTGCCACCAGCAGGGATCAAGGCATTCAGTACTTC.